Below, 24 T cell receptor beta chains from the same sample are listed, as sequenced in a study of T cell responses to AZD1222 COVID-19 vaccine. TCRdb's copy holds only in-frame clones and misses some; the assay was immunoSEQ multiplex PCR. Of about 92,000 clones detected, about nine tenths appear once; the ten largest clones hold roughly 10%. Sample: peripheral blood, taken on day 0 of AZD1222 vaccination. The receptors shown here come from an adult in good health.

The gene calls are TRBV5-1 and TRBJ1-1; 8 nucleotides align to TRBD1. The germline gives CDR1 SGHRS, CDR2 YFSETQ. The V gene end was trimmed by 1 base and the J gene end by 7 bases; junction bases not matched to a gene: 3. The CDR3 covers 13 residues. CDR3 sequence reads: CASSLPGGDEAFF. The CDR3 DNA reads TGCGCCAGCAGCTTGCCAGGGGGCGATGAAGCTTTCTTT.

The chain is built from TRBV5-8 and TRBJ2-7; D possibly corresponds to TRBD2 (5 bases). The CDR3 has 16 residues. Germline V CDR1 and CDR2: SGHTS, YDEGEE. V was trimmed by 0 bases and J by 3 bases, leaving 16 bases between them. CDR3 residues: CASSLGTGVNDYEQYF. The CDR3 DNA sequence: TGTGCCAGCAGCTTGGGGACCGGGGTCAATGACTACGAGCAGTACTTC.

The genes are TRBV3-1 (or the pseudogene TRBV3-2) and TRBJ2-5; 8 bases match TRBD2. The junction had 13 bases not matched to a gene; V was cut back by 4 bases and J by 3 bases. This CDR3 is 17 amino acids long. In germline, CDR1 is LGHDT, CDR2 YNNKEL (reference sequence). CDR3 nucleotide sequence: TGTGCCAGCAGCCGGGGGTATGTTAGCGGGGACAAAGAGACCCAGTACTTC. Translation: CASSRGYVSGDKETQYF.

The chain joins TRBV5-1 to TRBJ2-5, with a weak D call TRBD2 (6 bases). CDR3 length equals 16 residues. The V end was cut by 0 bases, the J end by 2 bases, with 14 bases between. Looked up from germline, CDR1 is SGHRS and CDR2 is YFSETQ. The CDR3 is CASSLESGGPQETQYF. The CDR3 DNA sequence: TGCGCCAGCAGCTTGGAGTCCGGGGGACCTCAAGAGACCCAGTACTTC. Full variable domain (missing parts from reference TRBV5-1 and TRBJ2-5): KAGVTQTPRYLIKTRGQQVTLSCSPISGHRSVSWYQQTPGQGLQFLFEYFSETQRNKGNFPGRFSGRQFSNSRSEMNVSTLELGDSALYLCASSLESGGPQETQYFGPGTRLLVL.

The chain is built from TRBV10-1 and TRBJ2-2; 8 bases map to TRBD2. Per germline, CDR1 WNHNN and CDR2 SYGVQD (reference sequence). This CDR3 contains 18 residues. J gave up 5 bases and V 0 bases, and 11 bases lay outside the gene matches. The CDR3 sequence is CASSESTGEAGDTGELFF. CDR3 in DNA: TGCGCCAGCAGTGAGTCGACTGGTGAAGCGGGAGATACCGGGGAGCTGTTTTTT.

This clone was counted only a few times. This chain connects TRBV27 to TRBJ2-3, with D perhaps being TRBD1 or TRBD2 (6 bases each). The CDR3 length is 15 residues. Per germline, CDR1 MNHEY and CDR2 SMNVEV (reference sequence). V lost 0 bases, J lost 6 bases, and 13 bases lay in between. The CDR3 here is CASSLSGEGGDTQYF. The CDR3 DNA reads TGTGCCAGCAGTTTATCAGGGGAAGGGGGGGATACGCAGTATTTT.

The chain uses TRBV3-1 (or the pseudogene TRBV3-2) and TRBJ2-2, with TRBD2 matching over 7 bases. Germline CDR1 is LGHDT and CDR2 is YNNKEL (reference sequence). V lost 1 base and J lost 6; bases outside the gene matches: 20. This CDR3 is 20 amino acids long. For the CDR3, the DNA is TGTGCCAGCAGCCAAGTGGTCTATATCGAGGGAGGGCTTGAGGCCGGGGAGCTGTTTTTT. It translates to CASSQVVYIEGGLEAGELFF.

The chain has TRBV24-1 and TRBJ1-2, with TRBD1 matching over 10 bases. This CDR3 contains 16 residues. Trimming took 3 bases from V and 6 from J; bases not matched to a gene: 9. The V gene's germline CDR1 is KGHDR and CDR2 SFDVKD. DNA of the CDR3: TGTGCCACCAGTGATCGGGACAGGGGCCTTGAGGATGGCTACACCTTC. The encoded protein is CATSDRDRGLEDGYTF.

The rearrangement joins TRBV3-1 (or the pseudogene TRBV3-2) to TRBJ1-6, with D unresolved. Germline V CDR1 and CDR2: LGHDT, YNNKEL (reference sequence). The CDR3 is 16 amino acids. Trimming removed 1 base from V and 6 bases from J, with 13 bases in between. The CDR3 loop reads CASSQAIAGFNSPLHF. DNA for the CDR3: TGTGCCAGCAGCCAAGCAATAGCGGGGTTTAATTCACCCCTCCACTTT.

This clone was detected once. V and J are TRBV29-1 and TRBJ2-1, with D unclear. V was clipped by 7 bases and J by 0 bases, with 19 bases between them. CDR1 and CDR2 from the germline V gene are SQVTM and ANQGSEA. CDR3 length: 16 amino acids. The CDR3 region has the DNA TGCAGCGGGAGCTCCAGAGTCTCAAGCTCCTACAATGAGCAGTTCTTC. It is translated as CSGSSRVSSSYNEQFF.

The rearrangement links TRBV5-1 to TRBJ2-5; maybe TRBD2 (6 bases). CDR1 and CDR2 (germline): SGHRS, YFSETQ. The CDR3 runs to 14 residues. V was clipped by 0 bases and J by 4 bases, with 10 bases between them. CDR3 in amino acids: CASSLVGGRETQYF. CDR3 DNA sequence: TGCGCCAGCAGCTTGGTTGGGGGGAGAGAGACCCAGTACTTC.

V and J are TRBV15 and TRBJ1-6; possible D gene TRBD1, 6 bases. The germline V gene encodes CDR1 LNHNV and CDR2 YYDKDF (reference sequence). The germline V and J ends were trimmed by 2 bases and 10 bases, with 15 bases remaining between them. The CDR3 runs 15 residues. The CDR3, as DNA: TGTGCCACCAGCAGAACCGGGGGGCGGGAGTCACCCCTCCACTTT. Its protein product is CATSRTGGRESPLHF.

V gene TRBV10-2 combines with J gene TRBJ1-5; 8 bases map to TRBD1. This CDR3 contains 14 residues. Germline values: CDR1 WSHSY, CDR2 SAAADI. J lost 7 bases, V lost 3 bases, and 5 bases had no gene match. CDR3 DNA: TGCGCCAGCAGTGACAGGGGGCGCGGACAGCCCCAGCATTTT. Protein product: CASSDRGRGQPQHF.

The sample holds a few counts of this clone. This rearrangement joins TRBV11-2 to TRBJ1-1, with D unresolved. V shed 2 bases and J shed 0 bases, with 7 bases lying between them. The CDR3 length is 14 residues. CDR1 SGHAT and CDR2 FQNNGV come from the germline V gene. DNA of the CDR3: TGTGCCAGCAGCTTATGGCAGGTGAACACTGAAGCTTTCTTT. Its translation: CASSLWQVNTEAFF.

This clone has a single count. The chain has TRBV28 and TRBJ2-7, with 10 positions matching TRBD2. Germline loops: CDR1 MDHEN, CDR2 SYDVKM. The CDR3 loop spans 15 amino acids. The V gene end was trimmed by 8 bases and the J gene end by 0 bases; junction bases not matched to a gene: 7. DNA of the CDR3: TGTGCCAGCGGCACTAGCGGGATAATCTCCTACGAGCAGTACTTC. It yields the protein CASGTSGIISYEQYF.

The chain carries TRBV18 and TRBJ2-7, with D hard to call. V lost 2 bases, J lost 3 bases, and 8 bases lay in between. The length of the CDR3 is 13 residues. Germline V gene sequence: CDR1 KGHSH, CDR2 LQKENI. The CDR3 is CASSPLRDYEQYF. The CDR3 DNA is TGTGCCAGCTCACCATTAAGGGACTACGAGCAGTACTTC.

This chain joins TRBV7-2 and TRBJ2-7; D gene uncertain. In germline, CDR1 is SGHTA, CDR2 FQGNSA. CDR3 length: 11 amino acids. V lost 3 bases to trimming and J lost 2 bases, with 2 bases between them. DNA of the CDR3: TGTGCCAGCAGCTTTACCTACGAGCAGTACTTC. It is translated as CASSFTYEQYF.

The chain joins TRBV10-3 to TRBJ1-3; D not certain. Germline loops: CDR1 ENHRY, CDR2 SYGVKD. The V and J ends lost 8 bases and 3 bases respectively, with 11 bases between them. The CDR3 sequence is 13 residues long. The CDR3 nucleotides read TGTGCCATCTCTCGGGGTGGTGGAAACACCATATATTTT. This translates into CAISRGGGNTIYF.

In DNA form, the CDR3 reads TGTGCCAGCAGCTGGTTGGGAGGGCGTGGCACAGATACGCAGTATTTT. Amino acids: CASSWLGGRGTDTQYF. The chain uses TRBV5-6 and TRBJ2-3; 7 bases line up with TRBD2. From germline, CDR1 is SGHDT and CDR2 YYEEEE. Unmatched junction bases numbered 8, after V lost 3 bases and J lost 1 base. The CDR3 extends over 16 amino acids.

The chain has TRBV6-1 and TRBJ1-4, with D perhaps TRBD1 (5 bases). The germline V gene has CDR1 MNHNS and CDR2 SASEGT. CDR3 length equals 17 residues. Trimming pared 4 bases from V and 5 bases from J, leaving 20 bases between. For the CDR3, the DNA is TGTGCCAGCAGTGGACGGTTAGTCAGGGCCTTGAATGAAAAACTGTTTTTT. This codes for CASSGRLVRALNEKLFF.

In nucleotides, the CDR3 is TGTGCCAGCAGCAACAGGGTCCCCACTGAAGCTTTCTTT. Translated: CASSNRVPTEAFF. V usage is TRBV28 and J usage is TRBJ1-1; maybe TRBD1 (6 bases). Germline V gene sequence: CDR1 MDHEN, CDR2 SYDVKM. There are 13 residues in the CDR3. The V gene lost 6 bases and the J gene lost 4 bases, with 12 bases spanning the gap.

This clone has only a few counts. The germline gene is not matched at one end of the junction; a read error may be the cause. The rearrangement links TRBV24-1 to TRBJ2-1, with 9 bases lining up with TRBD2. CDR3 length: 11 amino acids. Per germline, CDR1 KGHDR and CDR2 SFDVKD. The CDR3: CAWAIYGLAIF. The CDR3 nucleotides read TGTGCCTGGGCCATATATGGACTAGCGATCTTC.

The chain joins TRBV7-2 to TRBJ2-1; TRBD1 aligns across 10 bases. The CDR3 has 14 amino acids. In germline, CDR1 is SGHTA, CDR2 FQGNSA. V trimming: 4 bases; J trimming: 6 bases; junction bases outside the gene matches: 3. The CDR3 here is CASSWDRGANEQFF. The CDR3 region has the DNA TGTGCCAGCAGCTGGGACAGGGGTGCCAATGAGCAGTTCTTC.

The chain carries TRBV7-3 and TRBJ1-1; no firm D call. CDR1 is SGHTA, CDR2 FQGTGA, per germline. This CDR3 is 13 amino acids long. V lost 0 bases to trimming and J lost 5 bases, with 7 bases between them. The CDR3 sequence is CASSLTMVTEAFF. CDR3 DNA: TGTGCCAGCAGCTTAACGATGGTGACTGAAGCTTTCTTT.